This TCR beta chain was recorded in a study of regulatory T cells. A couple of CD3G-deficient patients had more severe autoimmunity; all had some. Patients aged 2 to 39 years had fewer naive T cells. Regulatory (CD25-high CD127-low) and conventional (CD25-low CD127-high) CD4+ T cells were sorted separately. A word on this clone: Its matching antigen is unknown.

CDR1 is MDHEN and CDR2 is SYDVKM in the germline V gene. The CDR3 is made up of 16 amino acids. Trimming pared 3 bases from V and 0 bases from J, leaving 12 bases between. The primer mix had 52 TRBV and 13 TRBJ primers. Clones were read by immunoSEQ multiplex PCR, and TCRdb kept only the in-frame ones, dropping some. The repertoire holds more than 25,000 clones, about nine tenths seen once, with roughly 1.5% in the top ten. Study-level points and caveats: Hydrophobic residues at CDR3 positions 6 and 7 were enriched in conventional CD4+ T cells of CD3G-deficient patients. Regulatory T cells showed the strongest V-J pair restriction and V/J gene skewing among patient repertoires.

The sequenced material came from conventional CD4+ T cells sorted from blood. V and J are TRBV28 and TRBJ1-3, with a tentative D call TRBD1 (5 bases). The clonotype was recovered from a young adult with CD3G deficiency. This CDR3 reads CASSFLQGGSGNTIYF. CDR3 DNA: TGTGCCAGCAGTTTCCTGCAGGGCGGCTCTGGAAACACCATATATTTT.